The rows below give T cell receptor beta chains drawn from one sample of a study of shared clonotypes between healthy human individuals. Libraries were prepared by immunoSEQ multiplex PCR; TCRdb keeps only in-frame clonotypes and omits some of them. The repertoire holds 600,000 to 750,000 clones, with around 72% as singletons. The sequenced sample was memory CD4+ T cells sorted from blood. These receptors originate from a woman aged 25-40 years in good health. Both conserved end residues are trimmed from each CDR3. A clone size is listed for some rows: how often the clone was seen (once, few, many), or a class if it is expanded.

few,TRBV28,TRBJ1-2,12,ASSWLRPPGGYT
once,TRBV28,TRBJ2-7,14,ASSLNRWGGSYEQY
NA,TRBV10-3,TRBJ2-7,13,AIRGTSGSIYEQY
NA,TRBV27,TRBJ1-1,11,ASSLSGQGEAF
NA,TRBV29-1,TRBJ2-5,10,SGRGAWETQY
NA,TRBV29-1,TRBJ2-5,12,SVGLAGFKETQY
few,TRBV2,TRBJ2-3,11,ASGGLSSDTQY
NA,TRBV6-4,TRBJ2-3,11,ASGTSGTDTQY
NA,TRBV6-6,TRBJ2-7,11,ASSLSAGREQY
NA,TRBV13,TRBJ1-2,16,ASSLVVVPGTGWGGYT
few,TRBV5-1,TRBJ2-3,10,ASSLGLNTQY
NA,TRBV4-1,TRBJ2-1,14,ASSQGLAGVSNEQF
NA,TRBV6-5,TRBJ1-2,13,ASSRQGSRSGGYT
NA,TRBV7-9,TRBJ2-2,14,ASSLATVANTGELF
NA,TRBV27,TRBJ2-1,11,ASSPTGYNEQF
NA,TRBV19,TRBJ1-5,10,ASRTLSQPQH
NA,TRBV5-1,TRBJ1-2,14,ASSSPMSLTDYGYT
NA,TRBV6-4,TRBJ1-1,11,ASSDQGATEAF
NA,TRBV28,TRBJ2-3,13,ASSQDRGHTDTQY
NA,TRBV28,TRBJ2-1,13,ASSFSGVDPDEQF
NA,TRBV6-5,TRBJ1-4,11,ASSDRVAEKLF
NA,TRBV18,TRBJ2-7,13,ASSQLAAHLDEQY